The clone carrying this TCR beta chain came up once. These data originate in a study of OX40 agonist ivuxolimab in advanced cancers. V was shortened by 0 bases and J by 2 bases, with 12 bases between the two germline ends. Germline CDR1 and CDR2: SGHRS and YFSETQ. CDR3 length: 15 residues. The protocol was immunoSEQ multiplex PCR, while the TCRdb copy is restricted to in-frame clones and leaves out a portion. Among 65,000 to 95,000 clones listed, roughly 90% were seen once. The J gene is TRBJ2-7, the V gene TRBV5-1, with D tentatively TRBD2 (5 bases). The sample consisted of CD4+ or CD8+ T cells sorted from blood, taken in a trial of the OX40 agonist ivuxolimab. The origin of this receptor is an adult with an advanced solid tumor such as melanoma, head and neck, liver or kidney cancer. CDR3 region: CASSLGWGDPYEQYF. Here the CDR3 DNA reads TGCGCCAGCAGCTTGGGATGGGGAGACCCCTACGAGCAGTACTTC.